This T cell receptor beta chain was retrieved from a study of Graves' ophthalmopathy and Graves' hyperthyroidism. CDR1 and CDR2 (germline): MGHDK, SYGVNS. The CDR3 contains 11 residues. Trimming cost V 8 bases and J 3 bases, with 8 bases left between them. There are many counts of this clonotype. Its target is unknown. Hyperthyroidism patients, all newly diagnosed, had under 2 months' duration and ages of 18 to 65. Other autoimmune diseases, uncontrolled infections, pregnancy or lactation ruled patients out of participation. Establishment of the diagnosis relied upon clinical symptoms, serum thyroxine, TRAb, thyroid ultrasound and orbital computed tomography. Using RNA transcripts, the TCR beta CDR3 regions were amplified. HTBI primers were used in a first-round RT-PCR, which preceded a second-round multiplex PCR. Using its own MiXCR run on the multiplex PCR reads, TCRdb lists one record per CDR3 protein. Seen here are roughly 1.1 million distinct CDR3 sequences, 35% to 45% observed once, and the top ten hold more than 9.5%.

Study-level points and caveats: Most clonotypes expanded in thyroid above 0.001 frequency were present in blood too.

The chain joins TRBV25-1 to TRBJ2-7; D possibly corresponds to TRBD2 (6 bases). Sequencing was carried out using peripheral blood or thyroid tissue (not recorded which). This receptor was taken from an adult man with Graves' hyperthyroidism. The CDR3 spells CASGTVYEQYF. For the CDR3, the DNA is TGTGCCAGCGGGACTGTCTACGAGCAGTACTTC.